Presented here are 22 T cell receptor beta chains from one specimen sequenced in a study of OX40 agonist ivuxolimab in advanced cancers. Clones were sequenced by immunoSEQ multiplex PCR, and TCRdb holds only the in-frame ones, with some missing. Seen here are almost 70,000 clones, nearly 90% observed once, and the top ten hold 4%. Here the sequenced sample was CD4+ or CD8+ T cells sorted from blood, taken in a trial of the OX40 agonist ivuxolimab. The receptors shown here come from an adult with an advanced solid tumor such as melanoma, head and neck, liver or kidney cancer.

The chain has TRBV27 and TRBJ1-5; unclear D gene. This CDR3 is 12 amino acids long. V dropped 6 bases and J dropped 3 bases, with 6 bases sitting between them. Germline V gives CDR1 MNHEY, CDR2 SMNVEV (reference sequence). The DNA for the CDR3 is TGTGCCAGCAGAGACCCCAATCAGCCCCAGCATTTT. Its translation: CASRDPNQPQHF.

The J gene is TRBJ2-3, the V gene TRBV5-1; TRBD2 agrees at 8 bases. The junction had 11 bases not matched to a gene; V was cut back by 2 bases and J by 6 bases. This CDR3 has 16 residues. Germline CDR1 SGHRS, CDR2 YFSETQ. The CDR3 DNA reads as TGCGCCAGCAGCTTTAAACTAGCGGAATTAGGGGATACGCAGTATTTT. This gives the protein CASSFKLAELGDTQYF.

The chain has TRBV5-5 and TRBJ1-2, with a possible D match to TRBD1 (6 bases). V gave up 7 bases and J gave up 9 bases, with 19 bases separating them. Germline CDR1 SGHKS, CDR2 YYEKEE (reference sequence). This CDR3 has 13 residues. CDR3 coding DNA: TGTGCCAGCGACCGGGACACAAGGTTGCGCTACACCTTC. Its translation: CASDRDTRLRYTF.

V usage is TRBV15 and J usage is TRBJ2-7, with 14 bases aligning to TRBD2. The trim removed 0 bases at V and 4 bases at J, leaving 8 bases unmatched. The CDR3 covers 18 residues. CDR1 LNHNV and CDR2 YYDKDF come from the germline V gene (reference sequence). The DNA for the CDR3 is TGTGCCACCAGCAGAGATCTGGGACTAGCGGGAGAAACATACGAGCAGTACTTC. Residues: CATSRDLGLAGETYEQYF. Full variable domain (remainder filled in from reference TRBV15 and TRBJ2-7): DAMVIQNPRYQVTQFGKPVTLSCSQTLNHNVMYWYQQKSSQAPKLLFHYYDKDFNNEADTPDNFQSRRPNTSFCFLDIRSPGLGDTAMYLCATSRDLGLAGETYEQYFGPGTRLTVT.

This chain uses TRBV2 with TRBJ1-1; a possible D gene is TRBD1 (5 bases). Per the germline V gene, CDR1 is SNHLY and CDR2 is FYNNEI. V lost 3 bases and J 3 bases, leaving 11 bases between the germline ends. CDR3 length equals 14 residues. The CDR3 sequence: CASSDRQTDTEAFF. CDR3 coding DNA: TGTGCCAGCAGTGATCGACAGACAGACACTGAAGCTTTCTTT.

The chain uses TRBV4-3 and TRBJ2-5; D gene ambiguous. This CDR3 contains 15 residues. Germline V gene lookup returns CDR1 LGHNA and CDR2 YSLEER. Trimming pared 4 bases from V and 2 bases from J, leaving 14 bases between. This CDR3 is CASSRQWAVQETQYF. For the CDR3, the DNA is TGCGCCAGCAGCCGCCAATGGGCGGTTCAAGAGACCCAGTACTTC.

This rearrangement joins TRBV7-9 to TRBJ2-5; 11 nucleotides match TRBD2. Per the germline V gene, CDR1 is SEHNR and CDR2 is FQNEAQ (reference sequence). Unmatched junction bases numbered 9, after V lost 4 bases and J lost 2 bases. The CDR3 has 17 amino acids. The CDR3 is CASSSWTSGRGQETQYF. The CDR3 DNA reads TGTGCCAGCAGCTCCTGGACTAGCGGGCGCGGACAAGAGACCCAGTACTTC.

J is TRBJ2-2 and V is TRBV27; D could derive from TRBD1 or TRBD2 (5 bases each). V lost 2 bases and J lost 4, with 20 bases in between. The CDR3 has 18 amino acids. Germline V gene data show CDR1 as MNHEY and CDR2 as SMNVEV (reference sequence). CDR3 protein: CASSLLGVDIAGTGELFF. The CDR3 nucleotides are TGTGCCAGCAGTTTACTAGGGGTAGACATTGCGGGCACCGGGGAGCTGTTTTTT.

CDR3 in DNA: TGTGCCTGGAGTGTTTTGGACAGGGGGTATTTGCAGTACTTC. It yields the protein CAWSVLDRGYLQYF. This chain connects TRBV30 to TRBJ2-7; 10 bases are shared with TRBD1. CDR3 length equals 14 residues. V was pared by 0 bases and J by 9 bases, with 8 bases of the junction left unmatched. Germline V CDR1 and CDR2: GTSNPN, SVGIG (reference sequence).

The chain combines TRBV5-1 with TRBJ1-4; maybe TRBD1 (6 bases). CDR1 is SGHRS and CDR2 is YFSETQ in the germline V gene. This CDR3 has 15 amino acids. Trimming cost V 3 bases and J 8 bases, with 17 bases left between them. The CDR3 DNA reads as TGCGCCAGCAGCTCCCAGGGGACGAAAGGAGAAAAACTGTTTTTT. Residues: CASSSQGTKGEKLFF.

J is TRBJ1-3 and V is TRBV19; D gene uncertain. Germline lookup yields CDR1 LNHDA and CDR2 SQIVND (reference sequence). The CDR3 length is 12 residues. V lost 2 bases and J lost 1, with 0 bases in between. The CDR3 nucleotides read TGTGCCAGTAGTATATCTGGAAACACCATATATTTT. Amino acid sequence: CASSISGNTIYF.

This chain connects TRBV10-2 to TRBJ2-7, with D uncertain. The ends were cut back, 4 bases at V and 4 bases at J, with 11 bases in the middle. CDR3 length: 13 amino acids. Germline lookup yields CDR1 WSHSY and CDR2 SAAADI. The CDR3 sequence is CASSAWAGYEQYF. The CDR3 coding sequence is TGCGCCAGCAGTGCGTGGGCCGGTTACGAGCAGTACTTC.

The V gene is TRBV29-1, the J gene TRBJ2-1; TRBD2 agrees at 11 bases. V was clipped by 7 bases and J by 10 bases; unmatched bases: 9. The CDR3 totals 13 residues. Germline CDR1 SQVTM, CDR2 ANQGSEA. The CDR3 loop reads CSARTSGSWEQFF. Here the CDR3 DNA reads TGCAGCGCTCGCACTAGCGGGAGTTGGGAGCAGTTCTTC.

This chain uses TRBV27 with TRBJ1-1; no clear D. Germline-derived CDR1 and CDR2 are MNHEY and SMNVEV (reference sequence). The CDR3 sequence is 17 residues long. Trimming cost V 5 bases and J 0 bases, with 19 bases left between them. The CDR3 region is CASSIRPGGSLNTEAFF. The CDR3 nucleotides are TGTGCCAGCAGTATAAGACCGGGAGGCAGCCTGAACACTGAAGCTTTCTTT.

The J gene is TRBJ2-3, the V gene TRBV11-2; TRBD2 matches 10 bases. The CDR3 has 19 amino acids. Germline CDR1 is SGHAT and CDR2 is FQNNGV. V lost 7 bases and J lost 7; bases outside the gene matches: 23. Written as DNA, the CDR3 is TGTGCCAGCAACCAAGGCGGAACTAGCGGGAATCTACCTTGGTATACGCAGTATTTT. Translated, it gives CASNQGGTSGNLPWYTQYF.

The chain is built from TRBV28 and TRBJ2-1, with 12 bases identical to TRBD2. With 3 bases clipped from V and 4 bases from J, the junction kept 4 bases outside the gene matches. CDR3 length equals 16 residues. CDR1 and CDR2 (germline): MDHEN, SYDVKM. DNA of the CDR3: TGTGCCAGCAGTTTGTCAGGACTAGCGGGGTACAATGAGCAGTTCTTC. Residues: CASSLSGLAGYNEQFF.

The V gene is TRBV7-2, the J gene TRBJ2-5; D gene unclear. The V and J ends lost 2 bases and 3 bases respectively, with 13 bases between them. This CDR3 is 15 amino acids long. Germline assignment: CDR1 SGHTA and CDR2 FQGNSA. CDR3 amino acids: CASSLFPGPKETQYF. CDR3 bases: TGTGCCAGCAGCTTATTCCCTGGTCCTAAAGAGACCCAGTACTTC.

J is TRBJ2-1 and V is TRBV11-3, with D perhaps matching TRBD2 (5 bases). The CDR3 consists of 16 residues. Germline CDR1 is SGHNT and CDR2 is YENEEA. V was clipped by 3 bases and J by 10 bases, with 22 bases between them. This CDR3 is CASSLVPIPGGGEQFF. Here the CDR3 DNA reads TGTGCCAGCAGCTTGGTCCCCATTCCGGGCGGAGGAGAGCAGTTCTTC.

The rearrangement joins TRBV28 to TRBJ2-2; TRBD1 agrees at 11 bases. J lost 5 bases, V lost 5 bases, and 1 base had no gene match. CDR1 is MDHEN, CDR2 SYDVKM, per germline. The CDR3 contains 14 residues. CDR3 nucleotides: TGTGCCAGCAGTGGGACAGGGGGAACCGGGGAGCTGTTTTTT. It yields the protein CASSGTGGTGELFF.

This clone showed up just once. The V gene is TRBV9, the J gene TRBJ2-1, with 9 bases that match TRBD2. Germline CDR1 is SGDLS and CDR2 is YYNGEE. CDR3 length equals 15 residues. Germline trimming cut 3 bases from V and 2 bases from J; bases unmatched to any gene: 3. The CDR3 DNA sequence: TGTGCCAGCAGCGCAGCGGGAGGCCCCTACAATGAGCAGTTCTTC. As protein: CASSAAGGPYNEQFF. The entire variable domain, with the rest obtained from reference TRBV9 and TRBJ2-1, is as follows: DSGVTQTPKHLITATGQRVTLRCSPRSGDLSVYWYQQSLDQGLQFLIQYYNGEERAKGNILERFSAQQFPDLHSELNLSSLELGDSALYFCASSAAGGPYNEQFFGPGTRLTVL.

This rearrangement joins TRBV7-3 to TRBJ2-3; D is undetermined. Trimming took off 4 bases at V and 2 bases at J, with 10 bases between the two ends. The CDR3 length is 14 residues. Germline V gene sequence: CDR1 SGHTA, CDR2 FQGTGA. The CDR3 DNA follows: TGTGCCAGCAGCTCAGACATTAACACAGATACGCAGTATTTT. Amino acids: CASSSDINTDTQYF. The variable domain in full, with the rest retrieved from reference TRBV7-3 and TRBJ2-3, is GAGVSQTPSNKVTEKGKYVELRCDPISGHTALYWYRQSLGQGPEFLIYFQGTGAADDSGLPNDRFFAVRPEGSVSTLKIQRTERGDSAVYLCASSSDINTDTQYFGPGTRLTVL.

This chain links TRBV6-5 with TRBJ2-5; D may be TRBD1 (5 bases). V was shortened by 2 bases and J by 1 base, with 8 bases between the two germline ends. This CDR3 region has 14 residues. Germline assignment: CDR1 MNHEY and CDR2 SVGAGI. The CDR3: CASSYGTGQETQYF. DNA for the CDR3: TGTGCCAGCAGTTACGGCACAGGCCAAGAGACCCAGTACTTC.